This TCR beta chain was documented in a study of naive and memory T cell subsets (dated by TCRdb to 2016 to 2017). Notes on the research overall: An open-source, UMI-based TCR alpha and beta sequencing pipeline was applied to sorted naive and memory peripheral blood T cell subsets. The results of the functional CMV T cell responses matched the IgG serology results in every case. RNA was DNase-treated and reverse transcribed with TCR constant-region primers, mostly using SuperScript III. General conclusions and limits of the study: In both CD4 and CD8 cells, a rise in Gini index and a fall in Shannon and inverse Simpson diversity were observed from naive through CM, EM and EMRA. RNA-based TCR counts may be affected by expression changes linked to T cell activation and differentiation. Single alpha or beta chain sequences, rather than paired alpha/beta receptors, were used to define clonotypes. The repertoire findings for the naive and memory subsets could not be validated, as no ground truth was available. Following error correction, more than 95% of naive TCR sequences occurred only once, which made naive abundance distributions much steeper than those of memory subsets. A power law was followed by TCR abundance, with an exponent that differed between naive and memory subsets but was consistent across the three individuals.

Library generation was performed with UMI-ligation and nested PCR. An equimolar mix of two oligonucleotides covering both TRBC1 and TRBC2 was used as the beta constant-region primer. A single-stranded oligonucleotide bearing the SP2 primer plus a 12-nucleotide UMI was ligated onto the 3' end of the cDNA by T4 RNA ligase 1. Four rounds of PCR were used to amplify ligated cDNA, with nested alpha and beta constant-region primers being used together with the SP2 primer. The ligation reaction was incubated at 16°C for roughly 18-25 hours. PCR2 was typically performed as a SYBR Green qPCR and was stopped at a predetermined threshold so that over-amplification was prevented. Every purification after the first one was done using Agencourt AMPure XP magnetic beads. Library quantification was done by Qubit, followed by a TapeStation check on which the main peak was expected at around 650 bp. Sequencing of the pooled libraries was done on an Illumina MiSeq using v2 2x251 paired-end kits, which typically yielded roughly 0.9-2.2 million reads per sample. Each sample's library went into the pool at 4 to 4.5 nM, and about 5-7.5% PhiX was added to help with cluster recognition. In the paper's pipeline: Using tag matching that tolerated one base-pair mismatch, Decombinator assigned V and J genes to FASTQ reads that had been processed by Demultiplexor. UMIs were used by Collapsinator to correct both sequencing errors and frequency errors arising from PCR heterogeneity. CDR3Translator translated TCRs and extracted CDR3s from the conserved cysteine to the FGXG phenylalanine, flagging non-productive sequences. Gini, Shannon entropy and inverse Simpson indices were computed after subsampling the repertoires to the same number of UMI-defined TCRs. Clonotype abundance distributions were fitted to a power law by maximum likelihood within the linear range. Similar UMI counts, unique TCR numbers and clonal distributions were obtained with the pipeline and with MIGEC on one naive CD8 sample. The repertoires were searched for roughly 7,900 CMV-associated CDR3 sequences that had been compiled from VDJdb and a published dataset. TCRdb itself trimmed the public reads at Q25 with fastp, ran MiXCR and retained productive beta chains. Entries are consolidated by CDR3 protein sequence, retaining the most common genes and DNA. TCRdb's processing, not the authors', yielded these V and J calls. This sample lists 75,000 to 85,000 distinct CDR3 sequences; around 12% were detected once. The ten largest account for 0.7% to 0.95% of the sample.

From the second PCR step onward, the TCR alpha chain libraries and the TCR beta chain libraries were amplified separately. The CMV status of each donor was determined by measuring IFNgamma production from CD4+ T cells after fresh PBMCs had been stimulated overnight with CMV viral lysate. CD4 T cells were positively selected using Miltenyi beads, after which CD8 T cells were positively selected from the CD4-negative fraction. After staining for CD3, CD4, CD8, CD45RA, CD27 and a live/dead dye, cells were sorted on a BD Aria II into four subsets based on CD45RA and CD27. Three healthy volunteers provided blood, and the blood of each volunteer was split into CD4 and CD8 T cells and then into four differentiation subsets. Approximately 120 ml of peripheral blood was taken from each donor, and PBMC were separated by density-gradient centrifugation on Ficoll-Paque PLUS. The sorted cells were lysed in RLT buffer, after which RNA was extracted using a Qiagen RNeasy kit and kept at -80 degrees C.

V and J lose 0 bases and 5 bases, and a span of 7 bases separates them. The CDR3 measures 13 amino acids from cysteine to phenylalanine. The sequence is cut down to CDR3 DNA, 39 bases in frame from base 1. The germline V gene (reference sequence) gives CDR1 as LNHNV and CDR2 as YYDKDF. This clonotype was found a few times. Which antigen it targets is not known. One base away there is no much larger clone; base qualities are not given. This TCR was sampled from a human donor in good health. Recombination connected TRBV15 to TRBJ2-5, with an unclear D gene assignment. The sequenced material came from central memory CD4+ T cells from blood. The cell subset or site label for this specimen denotes: central memory, CD45RA- CD27+. The DNA sequence is as follows: TGTGCCACCAGCAGAGATCTCTTGGAGACCCAGTACTTC. It codes for CATSRDLLETQYF.